The T cell receptor (beta chain) described here comes from a study of shared clonotypes between healthy human individuals. In the naive CD8 group, cells lacked CD45RO and were positively selected for CCR7, so terminally differentiated effector memory CD45RA+ cells were left out. CDR3 length: 17 residues. Germline CDR1 reads SGHAT; CDR2 reads FQNNGV. V lost 3 bases to trimming and J lost 4 bases; unmatched junction nucleotides: 13. TCRdb keeps only in-frame clones here, not all; method: immunoSEQ multiplex PCR. The sample yields about 820,000 clones, almost 95% seen once. This clonotype originated in a man aged 25 to 40 in good health. The J gene is TRBJ2-7, the V gene TRBV11-2; TRBD1 aligns across 9 bases. Sample: naive CD8+ T cells sorted from blood. The CDR3 sequence: CASSFEPGLGQGYEQYF. CDR3 in DNA: TGTGCCAGCAGCTTTGAGCCTGGTCTGGGACAGGGTTACGAGCAGTACTTC.